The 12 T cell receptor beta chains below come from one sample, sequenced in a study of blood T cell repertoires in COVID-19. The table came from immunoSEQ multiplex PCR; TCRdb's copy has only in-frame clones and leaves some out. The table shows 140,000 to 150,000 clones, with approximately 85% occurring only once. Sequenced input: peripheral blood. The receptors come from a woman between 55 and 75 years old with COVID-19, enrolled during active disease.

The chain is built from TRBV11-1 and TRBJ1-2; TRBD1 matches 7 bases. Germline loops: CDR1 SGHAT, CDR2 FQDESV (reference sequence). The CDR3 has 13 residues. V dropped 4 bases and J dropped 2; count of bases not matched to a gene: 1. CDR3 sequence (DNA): TGTGCCAGCAGCTGGACAGGAAACTATGGCTACACCTTC. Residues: CASSWTGNYGYTF.

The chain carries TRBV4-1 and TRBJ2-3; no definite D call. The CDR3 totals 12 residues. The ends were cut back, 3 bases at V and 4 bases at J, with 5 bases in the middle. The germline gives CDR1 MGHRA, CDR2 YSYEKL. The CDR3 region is CASSQFSDTQYF. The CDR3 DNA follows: TGCGCCAGCAGCCAGTTCTCAGATACGCAGTATTTT.

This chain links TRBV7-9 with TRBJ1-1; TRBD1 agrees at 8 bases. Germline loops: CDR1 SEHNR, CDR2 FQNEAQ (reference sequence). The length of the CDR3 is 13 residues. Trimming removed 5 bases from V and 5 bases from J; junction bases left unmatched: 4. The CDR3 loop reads CASSVGQGTEAFF. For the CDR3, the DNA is TGTGCCAGCAGCGTCGGACAGGGTACTGAAGCTTTCTTT.

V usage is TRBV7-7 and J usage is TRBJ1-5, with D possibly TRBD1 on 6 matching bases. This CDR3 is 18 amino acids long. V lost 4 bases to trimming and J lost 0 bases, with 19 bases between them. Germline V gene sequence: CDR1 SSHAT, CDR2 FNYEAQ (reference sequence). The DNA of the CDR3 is TGTGCCAGCAGCTCAGAGCTCCGGACAGTCAATAGCAATCAGCCCCAGCATTTT. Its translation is CASSSELRTVNSNQPQHF. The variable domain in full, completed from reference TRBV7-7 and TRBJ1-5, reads GAGVSQSPRYKVTKRGQDVTLRCDPISSHATLYWYQQALGQGPEFLTYFNYEAQPDKSGLPSDRFSAERPEGSISTLTIQRTEQRDSAMYRCASSSELRTVNSNQPQHFGDGTRLSIL.

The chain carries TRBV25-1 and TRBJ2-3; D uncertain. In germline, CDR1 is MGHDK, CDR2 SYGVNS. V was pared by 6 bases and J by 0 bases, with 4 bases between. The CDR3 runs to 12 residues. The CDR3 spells CASRTSTDTQYF. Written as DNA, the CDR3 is TGTGCCAGCAGGACTAGCACAGATACGCAGTATTTT.

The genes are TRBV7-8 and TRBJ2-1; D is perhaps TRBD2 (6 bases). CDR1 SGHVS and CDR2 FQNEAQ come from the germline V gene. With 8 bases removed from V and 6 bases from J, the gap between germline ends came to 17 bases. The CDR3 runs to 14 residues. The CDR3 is CASRLEGFSNEQFF. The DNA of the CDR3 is TGTGCCAGCCGACTAGAAGGGTTCTCCAATGAGCAGTTCTTC.

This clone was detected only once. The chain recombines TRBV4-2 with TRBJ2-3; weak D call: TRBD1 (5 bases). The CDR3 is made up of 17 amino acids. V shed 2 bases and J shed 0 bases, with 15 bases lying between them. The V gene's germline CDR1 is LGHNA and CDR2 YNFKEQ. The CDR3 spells CASSQPRQQSSTDTQYF. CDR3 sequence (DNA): TGTGCCAGCAGCCAACCCCGACAGCAGTCTAGCACAGATACGCAGTATTTT.

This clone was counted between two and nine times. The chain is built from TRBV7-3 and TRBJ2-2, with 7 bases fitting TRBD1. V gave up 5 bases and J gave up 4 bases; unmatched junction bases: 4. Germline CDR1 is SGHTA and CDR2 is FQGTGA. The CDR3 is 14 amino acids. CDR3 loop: CASSAGQVTGELFF. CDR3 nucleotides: TGTGCCAGCAGCGCAGGACAGGTCACCGGGGAGCTGTTTTTT.

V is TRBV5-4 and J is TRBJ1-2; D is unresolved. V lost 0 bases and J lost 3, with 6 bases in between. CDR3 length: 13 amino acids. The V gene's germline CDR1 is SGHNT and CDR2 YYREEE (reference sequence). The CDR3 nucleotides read TGTGCCAGCAGCTTGGGCGGGGACTATGGCTACACCTTC. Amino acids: CASSLGGDYGYTF.

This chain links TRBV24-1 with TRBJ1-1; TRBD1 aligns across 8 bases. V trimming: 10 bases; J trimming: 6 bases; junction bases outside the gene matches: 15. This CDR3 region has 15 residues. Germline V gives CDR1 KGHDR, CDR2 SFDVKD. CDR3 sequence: CATRQGHPDGAEAFF. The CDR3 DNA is TGTGCCACGAGACAGGGGCACCCGGATGGGGCTGAAGCTTTCTTT.

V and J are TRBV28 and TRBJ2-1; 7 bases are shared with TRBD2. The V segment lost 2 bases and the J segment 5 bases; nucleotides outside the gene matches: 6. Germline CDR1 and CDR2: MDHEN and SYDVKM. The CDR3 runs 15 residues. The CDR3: CASSLGLAGHNEQFF. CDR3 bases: TGTGCCAGCAGTTTAGGGTTAGCGGGTCACAATGAGCAGTTCTTC.

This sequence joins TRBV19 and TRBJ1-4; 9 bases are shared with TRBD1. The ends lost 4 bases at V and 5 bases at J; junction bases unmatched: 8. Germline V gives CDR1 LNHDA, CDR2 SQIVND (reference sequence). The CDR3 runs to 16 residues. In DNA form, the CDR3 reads TGTGCCAGTAGTAAAGGTCTGGACAGGGGAAATGAAAAACTGTTTTTT. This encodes CASSKGLDRGNEKLFF.